This TCR beta chain was documented in a study of metastatic and nonmetastatic thyroid tumors. Prior to thyroid surgery, none of the patients had received any treatment. TCRdb re-clonotyped the PCR reads through MiXCR. Of tens of thousands of clones listed, around 17% are singletons. This CDR3 spans 12 amino acids. The V and J ends lost 4 bases and 5 bases respectively, with 5 bases between them. CDR1 is KGHSH and CDR2 is LQKENI in the germline V gene. The material sequenced was blood. This clonotype was obtained from a female donor with papillary thyroid cancer or a benign thyroid nodule (not recorded which). Some clones in this sample may be carry-over from other donors' samples. The chain combines TRBV18 with TRBJ2-2, with a tentative D call TRBD1 (5 bases). The CDR3 region has the DNA TGTGCCAGCTCACAGGGGACCGGGGAGCTGTTTTTT. Its protein is CASSQGTGELFF.